A single sample gave rise to the 3 T cell receptor beta chains below, sequenced in a study of blood T cell repertoires in COVID-19. The table came from immunoSEQ multiplex PCR; TCRdb's copy has only in-frame clones and leaves some out. This sample yields tens of thousands of clones, of which roughly 72% are seen a single time; 20% to 25% belongs to the top ten. Sequences were obtained from peripheral blood. Every receptor here comes from a woman aged 55 to 70 in a cohort sampled during active or convalescent COVID-19.

This chain links TRBV19 with TRBJ2-5; 11 nucleotides match TRBD2. CDR1 and CDR2 (germline): LNHDA, SQIVND (reference sequence). The CDR3 contains 13 residues. V dropped 11 bases and J dropped 5; count of bases not matched to a gene: 7. The CDR3 is CARLAGGRETQYF. CDR3 bases: TGTGCCCGGTTAGCGGGGGGGCGGGAGACCCAGTACTTC.

The chain carries TRBV5-1 and TRBJ2-3; tentatively, D is TRBD1 (6 bases). The CDR3 extends over 16 amino acids. Germline CDR1 SGHRS, CDR2 YFSETQ. V was cut by 0 bases and J by 1 base, with 12 bases left in between. DNA for the CDR3: TGCGCCAGCAGCTTGGTAGGGTCAGGGGGCACAGATACGCAGTATTTT. It codes for CASSLVGSGGTDTQYF.

The chain employs TRBV9 and TRBJ2-7; no reliable D call. The CDR3 runs to 15 residues. V was clipped by 3 bases and J by 2 bases, with 15 bases between them. In germline, CDR1 is SGDLS, CDR2 YYNGEE. CDR3 nucleotide sequence: TGTGCCAGCAGCGCCCCTCTGGCAGGTCCCTACGAGCAGTACTTC. Translated: CASSAPLAGPYEQYF. The variable domain in full, completed from reference TRBV9 and TRBJ2-7, reads DSGVTQTPKHLITATGQRVTLRCSPRSGDLSVYWYQQSLDQGLQFLIQYYNGEERAKGNILERFSAQQFPDLHSELNLSSLELGDSALYFCASSAPLAGPYEQYFGPGTRLTVT.